Listed here is a single T cell receptor beta chain. This CDR3 is built from 12 residues. Trimming shortened V by 3 bases and J by 9 bases, and 12 bases separated the two germline ends. Germline values: CDR1 KGHSH, CDR2 LQKENI. The data are from a study of blood T cell repertoires in COVID-19. Background on the study: COVID-19 samples, acute and convalescent, were from the United States, Italy and Spain. Sources were T cells, B-cell-depleted T cells, or PBMCs; the material itself was cDNA or gDNA.

In the original workflow: Reference gene primer amplification yielded estimated nucleated cell counts. Sequenced by immunoSEQ multiplex PCR; TCRdb stores in-frame clones only, minus some. V and J calls and clone size are copied from that table; D and trimming were computed from the DNA. The sample holds about 130,000 clones, over 75% seen once. The receptor was isolated from a woman older than 75 with acute or convalescent COVID-19. Sequenced sample: peripheral blood. The V call is TRBV18, the J call TRBJ2-7, with D possibly TRBD1 on 5 matching bases. DNA for the CDR3: TGTGCCAGCTCACCTCAGTCAGGGCTGCAGTACTTC. This sequence encodes CASSPQSGLQYF.